Presented here are 22 T cell receptor beta chains from one specimen sequenced in a study of beta chain features in type 1 diabetes. No antigen has been assigned to these receptors. Notes on the study in general: All four CD4+ subsets of Type 1 diabetes patients contained TCRB CDR3s that were moderately but significantly shorter.

Reverse transcription of all isolated RNA meant that expressed TCRB transcripts were sequenced. TCRdb's copy holds only in-frame clones and misses some; the assay was immunoSEQ multiplex PCR. The sample includes approximately 250,000 clones, 16% of them seen just once. Sample: naive CD4+ T cells from blood. The receptors originated from a man under 40 with type 1 diabetes.

This clone was counted only a few times. The genes are TRBV19 and TRBJ2-1; TRBD2 agrees at 10 bases. Germline V lookup: CDR1 LNHDA, CDR2 SQIVND (reference sequence). The CDR3 is made up of 16 amino acids. The trim removed 2 bases at V and 2 bases at J, leaving 3 bases unmatched. The CDR3 spells CASSIRTSGPYNEQFF. DNA for the CDR3: TGTGCCAGTAGTATACGGACTAGCGGACCCTACAATGAGCAGTTCTTC.

This clone was seen more than once but under ten times. This chain connects TRBV29-1 to TRBJ2-5, with 10 bases aligning to TRBD1. The length of the CDR3 is 14 residues. CDR1 is SQVTM and CDR2 is ANQGSEA in the germline V gene. The ends lost 7 bases at V and 3 bases at J; junction bases unmatched: 8. CDR3 sequence reads: CSERTGTGEETQYF. The DNA of the CDR3 is TGCAGCGAGAGGACCGGGACAGGGGAAGAGACCCAGTACTTC.

This clone occurred a few times. The V gene is TRBV27, the J gene TRBJ2-7; D is unclear. The CDR3 spans 13 residues. Germline V gene sequence: CDR1 MNHEY, CDR2 SMNVEV (reference sequence). Trimming stripped 2 bases from V and 3 bases from J, with 8 bases between. As DNA, the CDR3 is TGTGCCAGCAGTTTAAGCCGCTACTACGAGCAGTACTTC. It encodes CASSLSRYYEQYF.

The rearrangement joins TRBV4-3 to TRBJ2-1, with 7 bases identical to TRBD1. This CDR3 has 14 residues. CDR1 is LGHNA and CDR2 is YSLEER in the germline V gene. V was clipped by 0 bases and J by 16 bases; unmatched bases: 12. In DNA, the CDR3 is TGCGCCAGCAGCCAAGAATTCTCGGGGACAGCCCCTTTCTTC. It is translated as CASSQEFSGTAPFF.

The rearrangement joins TRBV7-2 to TRBJ2-3; 7 bases line up with TRBD1. This CDR3 spans 14 amino acids. Germline loops: CDR1 SGHTA, CDR2 FQGNSA. The V and J ends lost 5 bases and 5 bases, in that order; junction bases with no gene match: 7. CDR3: CASSRQGAGDTQYF. The CDR3 nucleotides read TGTGCCAGCAGCCGACAGGGCGCGGGAGATACGCAGTATTTT.

The V call is TRBV9, the J call TRBJ2-7; 7 bases agree with TRBD2. The V segment lost 3 bases and the J segment 4 bases; nucleotides outside the gene matches: 1. Germline V gives CDR1 SGDLS, CDR2 YYNGEE. The CDR3 extends over 12 amino acids. The CDR3 DNA is TGTGCCAGCAGCGCTAGCGGATACGAGCAGTACTTC. It yields the protein CASSASGYEQYF.

The chain combines TRBV9 with TRBJ2-1; 12 nucleotides align to TRBD2. Germline CDR1 is SGDLS and CDR2 is YYNGEE. With 6 bases clipped from V and 1 base from J, the junction kept 2 bases outside the gene matches. The CDR3 is made up of 15 amino acids. The CDR3 protein is CASTGTSGSYNEQFF. In DNA form, the CDR3 reads TGTGCCAGCACCGGGACTAGCGGGTCCTACAATGAGCAGTTCTTC.

V and J are TRBV28 and TRBJ2-6; TRBD1 agrees at 9 bases. In germline, CDR1 is MDHEN, CDR2 SYDVKM. The CDR3 loop spans 17 amino acids. V trimming: 8 bases; J trimming: 0 bases; junction bases outside the gene matches: 8. As DNA, the CDR3 is TGTGCCAGCGGTACCGGGACAGGGATCTCTGGGGCCAACGTCCTGACTTTC. Its translation: CASGTGTGISGANVLTF.

The V and J genes are TRBV7-8 and TRBJ2-5; 13 nucleotides line up with TRBD2. Germline CDR1 is SGHVS and CDR2 is FQNEAQ. V shed 5 bases, J shed 5 bases, and the junction held 2 bases outside the gene matches. The CDR3 runs 14 residues. CDR3 residues: CASSLGLAGETQYF. As DNA, the CDR3 is TGTGCCAGCAGCCTGGGACTAGCGGGGGAGACCCAGTACTTC.

The chain couples TRBV18 to TRBJ2-7; D uncertain. CDR3 size: 11 residues. V was trimmed by 6 bases and J by 9 bases, leaving 12 bases between them. Germline lookup yields CDR1 KGHSH and CDR2 LQKENI. The CDR3 nucleotides read TGTGCCAGCTCTGGCGGCCCCGGGCAGTACTTC. Translating it yields CASSGGPGQYF.

This clone was seen just once. The junction and the germline gene differ at one end; a read error may be behind it. The rearrangement links TRBV13 to TRBJ2-1; 10 nucleotides agree with TRBD2. Germline V gene lookup returns CDR1 PRHDT and CDR2 FYEKMQ (reference sequence). This CDR3 contains 15 residues. The CDR3 DNA follows: TGTGCCCGCAGCTCCGTAGCGGGAGGAAATAATGAGCAGTTCTTC. Protein: CARSSVAGGNNEQFF.

V usage is TRBV29-1 and J usage is TRBJ2-6; D gene ambiguous. CDR3 length: 12 residues. CDR1 is SQVTM, CDR2 ANQGSEA, per germline. V was trimmed by 8 bases and J by 4 bases, leaving 9 bases between them. The CDR3 DNA is TGCAGCACCGAAGAAGGGGCCAACGTCCTGACTTTC. Protein product: CSTEEGANVLTF.

This clone showed up many times. The CDR3 bases are TGTGCCAGCAGCTTATCGGCCAACGTCCTGACTTTC. Amino acid sequence: CASSLSANVLTF. The J gene is TRBJ2-6, the V gene TRBV7-2, with no clear D. The germline V and J ends were trimmed by 2 bases and 6 bases, with 2 bases remaining between them. This CDR3 contains 12 residues. Looked up from germline, CDR1 is SGHTA and CDR2 is FQGNSA. The whole variable domain, remainder taken from reference TRBV7-2 and TRBJ2-6, is GAGVSQSPSNKVTEKGKDVELRCDPISGHTALYWYRQSLGQGLEFLIYFQGNSAPDKSGLPSDRFSAERTGGSVSTLTIQRTQQEDSAVYLCASSLSANVLTFGAGSRLTVL.

V and J are TRBV9 and TRBJ1-2, with TRBD1 identical over 7 bases. V gave up 3 bases and J gave up 4 bases; unmatched junction bases: 3. CDR3 length equals 13 residues. Germline CDR1 and CDR2: SGDLS and YYNGEE. CDR3 nucleotide sequence: TGTGCCAGCAGCGAGGGACAGCTCTATGGCTACACCTTC. It codes for CASSEGQLYGYTF. Supplemented by reference TRBV9 and TRBJ1-2, the full variable domain reads DSGVTQTPKHLITATGQRVTLRCSPRSGDLSVYWYQQSLDQGLQFLIQYYNGEERAKGNILERFSAQQFPDLHSELNLSSLELGDSALYFCASSEGQLYGYTFGSGTRLTVV.

The V gene is TRBV29-1, the J gene TRBJ2-7, with D hard to call. There are 13 residues in the CDR3. Deletions cut 2 bases from V and 4 bases from J, with 12 bases between. The germline V gene encodes CDR1 SQVTM and CDR2 ANQGSEA. The CDR3 is CSVERGVGYEQYF. CDR3 DNA: TGCAGCGTTGAACGTGGAGTTGGGTACGAGCAGTACTTC.

V gene TRBV28 combines with J gene TRBJ1-1; D gene unclear. The V and J ends lost 6 bases and 1 base respectively, with 12 bases between them. CDR1 MDHEN and CDR2 SYDVKM come from the germline V gene. This CDR3 contains 14 residues. The chain's CDR3 is CASSPSDRNTEAFF. The CDR3 DNA reads as TGTGCCAGCAGCCCGTCCGACCGGAACACTGAAGCTTTCTTT. Together with reference TRBV28 and TRBJ1-1, the CDR3 gives the full variable domain: DVKVTQSSRYLVKRTGEKVFLECVQDMDHENMFWYRQDPGLGLRLIYFSYDVKMKEKGDIPEGYSVSREKKERFSLILESASTNQTSMYLCASSPSDRNTEAFFGQGTRLTVV.

The sample holds a few counts of this clone. The chain employs TRBV25-1 and TRBJ1-5; the D gene is possibly TRBD1 (5 bases). The V and J ends lost 1 base and 0 bases respectively, with 13 bases between them. This CDR3 contains 17 residues. Germline-derived CDR1 and CDR2 are MGHDK and SYGVNS. The CDR3 DNA reads TGTGCCAGCAGTGAATCTGGAGGGGCCTATAGCAATCAGCCCCAGCATTTT. It yields the protein CASSESGGAYSNQPQHF.

This clone was picked up a small number of times. The gene calls are TRBV18 and TRBJ2-1; TRBD2 matches 14 bases. Germline-derived CDR1 and CDR2 are KGHSH and LQKENI. The CDR3 length is 17 residues. V lost 3 bases to trimming and J lost 7 bases; unmatched junction nucleotides: 8. CDR3: CASSPSGLAGVTNEQFF. The CDR3 DNA reads TGTGCCAGCTCACCTTCGGGACTAGCGGGAGTTACAAATGAGCAGTTCTTC.

This clone was detected only once. The chain employs TRBV14 and TRBJ2-2; D may be TRBD1 (5 bases). The CDR3 length is 16 residues. Germline values: CDR1 SGHDN, CDR2 FVKESK. V was cut by 2 bases and J by 1 base, with 11 bases left in between. The chain's CDR3 is CASSQYRGLNTGELFF. The CDR3 DNA reads as TGTGCCAGCAGCCAATATAGGGGCTTGAACACCGGGGAGCTGTTTTTT. The full variable domain, rest sourced from reference TRBV14 and TRBJ2-2, is EAGVTQFPSHSVIEKGQTVTLRCDPISGHDNLYWYRRVMGKEIKFLLHFVKESKQDESGMPNNRFLAERTGGTYSTLKVQPAELEDSGVYFCASSQYRGLNTGELFFGEGSRLTVL.

This chain connects TRBV21-1 to TRBJ2-7; the table calls TRBD1, which could not be checked here. TRBV21-1 is noted as a pseudogene. The CDR3 length is 14 residues. Written as DNA, the CDR3 is TGTGCCAGCAGCAACCGGGACAGCGAGTTTGAGCAGTACTTC. It is translated as CASSNRDSEFEQYF.

The table lists this clone with a few counts. V and J are TRBV7-8 and TRBJ2-7; 7 bases map to TRBD2. The germline V gene encodes CDR1 SGHVS and CDR2 FQNEAQ. After removal of 3 bases from V and 3 bases from J, the junction contained 5 bases not matched to a gene. This CDR3 has 14 amino acids. The CDR3 DNA reads TGTGCCAGCAGCTTTAGCAGGGAGGGCTACGAGCAGTACTTC. Translated: CASSFSREGYEQYF.

This clone was observed a handful of times. The chain links TRBV28 to TRBJ1-5; TRBD1 agrees at 7 bases. Germline trimming cut 6 bases from V and 3 bases from J; bases unmatched to any gene: 8. The CDR3 has 15 residues. The germline CDR1 and CDR2 sequences are MDHEN and SYDVKM. The CDR3 sequence: CASSPRDRINQPQHF. As DNA, the CDR3 is TGTGCCAGCAGCCCCCGGGACAGAATCAATCAGCCCCAGCATTTT. Full variable domain (missing parts from reference TRBV28 and TRBJ1-5): DVKVTQSSRYLVKRTGEKVFLECVQDMDHENMFWYRQDPGLGLRLIYFSYDVKMKEKGDIPEGYSVSREKKERFSLILESASTNQTSMYLCASSPRDRINQPQHFGDGTRLSIL.